This entry features one T cell receptor (beta chain) sequence. The antigen remains unidentified. Repertoires were generated with immunoSEQ multiplex PCR, while TCRdb's copy carries only in-frame clones and drops some. Among some 95,000 clones listed, approximately 83% were seen once. The data stem from a study of identifying expanded T cells in peripheral blood. Study-level findings and limits: Over approximately two and four weeks, about 15 and 19 clones changed, versus approximately 1.1 between replicates.

What was sequenced was blood. The receptor comes from a person aged 18-69 years in good health.

The CDR3 sequence: CASSLWGGQPQHF. DNA for the CDR3: TGTGCCAGCAGCCTGTGGGGGGGACAGCCCCAGCATTTT. J is TRBJ1-5 and V is TRBV14, with D perhaps matching TRBD1 (5 bases). The CDR3 is 13 amino acids. The V gene lost 4 bases and the J gene lost 7 bases, with 11 bases spanning the gap. Germline CDR1 SGHDN, CDR2 FVKESK.